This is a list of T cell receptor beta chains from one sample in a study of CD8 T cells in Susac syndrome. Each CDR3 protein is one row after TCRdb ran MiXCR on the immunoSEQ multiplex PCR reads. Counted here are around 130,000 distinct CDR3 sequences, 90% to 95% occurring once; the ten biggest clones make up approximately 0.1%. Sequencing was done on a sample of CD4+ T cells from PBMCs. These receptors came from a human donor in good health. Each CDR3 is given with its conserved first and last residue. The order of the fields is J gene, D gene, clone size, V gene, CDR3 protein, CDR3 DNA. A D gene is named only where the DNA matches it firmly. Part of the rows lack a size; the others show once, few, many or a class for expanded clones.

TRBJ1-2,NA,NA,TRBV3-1,CASSQDFGPSPRDTF,TGTGCCAGCAGCCAAGATTTCGGGCCTTCCCCGAGGGACACCTTC
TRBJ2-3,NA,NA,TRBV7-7,CASSLPGSDTQYF,TGTGCTAGCAGCTTACCGGGCTCGGATACGCAGTATTTT
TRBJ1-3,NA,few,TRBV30,CAWSGSLSSGNTIYF,TGTGCCTGGAGCGGCAGTTTGAGCTCTGGAAACACCATATATTTT
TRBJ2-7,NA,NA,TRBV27,CASSLAQATFYEQYF,TGTGCCAGCAGTTTAGCACAGGCGACGTTCTACGAGCAGTACTTC
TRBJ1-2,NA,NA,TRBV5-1,CASSSGPSTASNYGYTF,TGCGCCAGCAGCTCTGGGCCCTCGACAGCAAGTAACTATGGCTACACCTTC
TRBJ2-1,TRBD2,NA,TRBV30,CAWSGAGGGNEQFF,TGTGCCTGGAGTGGAGCGGGAGGAGGAAATGAGCAGTTCTTC
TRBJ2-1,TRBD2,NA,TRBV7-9,CASSLASGGSYNEQFF,TGTGCCAGCAGCTTAGCTAGCGGGGGTTCCTACAATGAGCAGTTCTTC
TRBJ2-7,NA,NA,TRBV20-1,CSARSVAGSYEQYF,TGCAGTGCTAGGTCGGTCGCGGGCTCCTACGAGCAGTACTTC
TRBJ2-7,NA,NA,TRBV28,CASNNNPPLGKYF,TGTGCCAGCAACAACAATCCCCCGTTGGGGAAGTACTTC
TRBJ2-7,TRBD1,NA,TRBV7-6,CASSQTGGSYEQYF,TGTGCCAGCAGCCAGACAGGGGGCTCCTACGAGCAGTACTTC
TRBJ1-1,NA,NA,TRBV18,CASSPPWGSTEAFF,TGTGCCAGCTCACCACCCTGGGGCAGCACTGAAGCTTTCTTT
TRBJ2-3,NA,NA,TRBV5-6,CASSRWVGAFESTDTQYF,TGTGCCAGCAGTCGGTGGGTCGGGGCCTTTGAGAGCACAGATACGCAGTATTTT